Below are 31 T cell receptor beta chains sequenced from a single sample in a study of naive and memory T cell subsets (dated by TCRdb to the late 2010s). Preparation of the library involved UMI-ligation and nested PCR. For sequencing, an Illumina MiSeq was employed. The beta constant-region primer was an equimolar mix of two oligonucleotides covering both TRBC1 and TRBC2. Clones were called with MiXCR by TCRdb after fastp trimmed the public reads at Q25, and only in-frame beta chains were retained. Each entry merges the rows of one CDR3 protein and shows their most common DNA and genes. In this sample the table shows 81,000 or so distinct CDR3 sequences, 7% to 7.5% of which occur a single time. The ten largest clones capture 1.6% of the sample. Sequencing was carried out using central memory CD4+ T cells from blood. The cell subset or site tag for this specimen amounts to: central memory, CD45RA- CD27+. Source of these receptors: a human donor in good health.

The table lists this clonotype with many counts. This chain connects TRBV20-1 to TRBJ2-1; 9 bases are a match to TRBD2. The CDR3 has 15 amino acids. CDR1 is DFQATT and CDR2 is SNEGSKA in the germline V gene (reference sequence). The V gene end was trimmed by 6 bases and the J gene end by 6 bases; junction bases not matched to a gene: 12. The CDR3: CSAPLGRGGSNEQFF. Here the CDR3 DNA reads TGCAGTGCGCCCCTGGGGCGGGGGGGCAGCAATGAGCAGTTCTTC.

Worth noting for this clonotype: Possible read error: a much larger clone is one base away. The chain couples TRBV7-2 to TRBJ1-1, with a tentative D call TRBD1 (6 bases). Trimming pared 4 bases from V and 5 bases from J, leaving 17 bases between. This CDR3 spans 15 amino acids. Germline CDR1 and CDR2: SGHTA and FQGNSA. The CDR3 protein is CASSYSQGSVTEAFF. The CDR3 nucleotides read TGTGCCAGCAGCTACTCACAGGGTTCGGTTACTGAAGCTTTCTTT.

This chain joins TRBV18 and TRBJ1-1; 7 bases are shared with TRBD1. V shed 6 bases and J 6 bases; nucleotides not matched to a gene: 4. Germline loops: CDR1 KGHSH, CDR2 LQKENI. The CDR3 spans 12 residues. CDR3 in amino acids: CASSPTGSEAFF. The DNA for the CDR3 is TGTGCCAGCTCGCCGACAGGGTCTGAAGCTTTCTTT.

This clonotype came up many times. V is TRBV20-1 and J is TRBJ1-3; the D gene is possibly TRBD1 (6 bases). Trimming took off 1 base at V and 4 bases at J, with 11 bases between the two ends. In germline, CDR1 is DFQATT, CDR2 SNEGSKA (reference sequence). The CDR3 spans 14 residues. In nucleotides, the CDR3 is TGCAGTGCTAGAGTAGGGGGGGCAGGAAACACCATATATTTT. Translated, it gives CSARVGGAGNTIYF.

The genes are TRBV12-3 or TRBV12-4 and TRBJ2-4; no clear D. CDR3 length equals 15 residues. The germline V and J ends were trimmed by 4 bases and 0 bases, with 10 bases remaining between them. CDR3 DNA sequence: TGTGCCAGCAGTTCACCCGACTTAGCCAAAAACATTCAGTACTTC. Translating gives CASSSPDLAKNIQYF.

The chain uses TRBV28 and TRBJ2-5, with 10 bases identical to TRBD1. Germline V gene data show CDR1 as MDHEN and CDR2 as SYDVKM. V gave up 5 bases and J gave up 2 bases; unmatched junction bases: 2. There are 14 residues in the CDR3. The CDR3 sequence is CASSGGQGQETQYF. The CDR3 region has the DNA TGTGCCAGCAGTGGGGGACAGGGGCAAGAGACCCAGTACTTC.

The chain employs TRBV27 and TRBJ1-1; the D is unclear. Germline V gives CDR1 MNHEY, CDR2 SMNVEV (reference sequence). Deletions cut 5 bases from V and 1 base from J, with 8 bases between. CDR3 length equals 13 residues. Here the CDR3 DNA reads TGTGCCAGCAGTCCCCAAAAGAACACTGAAGCTTTCTTT. Amino acids: CASSPQKNTEAFF.

This clonotype was counted ten times or more. The chain links TRBV20-1 to TRBJ2-1, with 10 nucleotides matching TRBD2. Trimming removed 2 bases from V and 1 base from J; junction bases left unmatched: 20. Germline V gene data show CDR1 as DFQATT and CDR2 as SNEGSKA (reference sequence). CDR3 length equals 21 residues. In DNA form, the CDR3 reads TGCAGTGCTAGAACTACCGGAGTAGGGACTAGCGAAAGCTTATCCTACAATGAGCAGTTCTTC. This sequence encodes CSARTTGVGTSESLSYNEQFF.

This clonotype was observed a handful of times. The chain uses TRBV10-3 and TRBJ2-5; D is perhaps TRBD2 (6 bases). Germline CDR1 is ENHRY and CDR2 is SYGVKD. The CDR3 is 12 amino acids. Trimming cost V 6 bases and J 5 bases, with 10 bases left between them. The CDR3 DNA reads TGTGCCATCAGCGGGGGTTCGGAGACCCAGTACTTC. This gives the protein CAISGGSETQYF.

There are a few counts of this clonotype. The rearrangement links TRBV5-4 to TRBJ1-2, with D perhaps matching TRBD1 (6 bases). The CDR3 is made up of 14 amino acids. The V gene's germline CDR1 is SGHNT and CDR2 YYREEE (reference sequence). Trimming cost V 4 bases and J 4 bases, with 14 bases left between them. The chain's CDR3 is CASSGSQGIYGYTF. Here the CDR3 DNA reads TGTGCCAGCAGCGGATCACAGGGTATCTATGGCTACACCTTC.

This clonotype turned up a few times. The chain combines TRBV25-1 with TRBJ2-5, with D perhaps TRBD2 (6 bases). V dropped 3 bases and J dropped 2 bases, with 10 bases sitting between them. In germline, CDR1 is MGHDK, CDR2 SYGVNS. CDR3 length: 14 amino acids. Here the CDR3 DNA reads TGTGCCAGCAGTGACCTCCGGGGGCAAGAGACCCAGTACTTC. Amino acid sequence: CASSDLRGQETQYF.

The chain couples TRBV7-8 to TRBJ2-2; no reliable D call. In germline, CDR1 is SGHVS, CDR2 FQNEAQ. The CDR3 contains 16 residues. Trimming took 1 base from V and 4 from J, leaving 13 bases between them. This CDR3 reads CASSLGQGMGTGELFF. CDR3 bases: TGTGCCAGCAGCTTAGGTCAAGGGATGGGCACCGGGGAGCTGTTTTTT.

V usage is TRBV11-2 and J usage is TRBJ1-2, with D unresolved. This CDR3 is 14 amino acids long. The germline V gene encodes CDR1 SGHAT and CDR2 FQNNGV. Trimming removed 5 bases from V and 2 bases from J, with 12 bases in between. The CDR3 sequence is CASSPARENYGYTF. The CDR3 coding sequence is TGTGCCAGCAGCCCCGCCCGGGAAAACTATGGCTACACCTTC.

This clonotype was detected ten times or more. The chain links TRBV28 to TRBJ1-6; 8 nucleotides line up with TRBD1. The CDR3 consists of 15 residues. V shed 5 bases and J 6 bases; nucleotides not matched to a gene: 6. Germline V lookup: CDR1 MDHEN, CDR2 SYDVKM. CDR3 sequence (DNA): TGTGCCAGCAGTGAGAGGGACAGGTCTAATTCACCCCTCCACTTT. This codes for CASSERDRSNSPLHF.

The chain has TRBV28 and TRBJ2-6; D not certain. Germline values: CDR1 MDHEN, CDR2 SYDVKM. The V end lost 7 bases, the J end lost 4 bases, and 8 bases lay between the germline ends. The CDR3 loop spans 13 amino acids. The CDR3 nucleotides read TGTGCCAGCACCGCAGGAGGGGCCAACGTCCTGACTTTC. Amino acid sequence: CASTAGGANVLTF.

This clonotype showed up many times. The chain uses TRBV6-5 and TRBJ1-5; D not certain. The CDR3 consists of 12 residues. Germline V CDR1 and CDR2: MNHEY, SVGAGI. Trimming pared 8 bases from V and 4 bases from J, leaving 9 bases between. The CDR3 DNA is TGTGCCAGCGGCGCAGGTAATCAGCCCCAGCATTTT. Translated, it gives CASGAGNQPQHF.

The table lists this clonotype with many counts. V usage is TRBV7-2 and J usage is TRBJ1-2, with D perhaps TRBD1 (6 bases). V dropped 8 bases and J dropped 7 bases, with 14 bases sitting between them. Germline-derived CDR1 and CDR2 are SGHTA and FQGNSA. There are 12 residues in the CDR3. CDR3 protein: CASGNRAGGYTF. CDR3 sequence (DNA): TGTGCCAGCGGGAACAGGGCGGGTGGCTACACCTTC. Based on the CDR3 plus reference TRBV7-2 and TRBJ1-2, the full variable domain is GAGVSQSPSNKVTEKGKDVELRCDPISGHTALYWYRQSLGQGLEFLIYFQGNSAPDKSGLPSDRFSAERTGGSVSTLTIQRTQQEDSAVYLCASGNRAGGYTFGSGTRLTVV.

This clonotype appeared a few times. The chain joins TRBV9 to TRBJ2-1; the match to TRBD2 covers 10 bases. With 1 base clipped from V and 7 bases from J, the junction kept 8 bases outside the gene matches. Per germline, CDR1 SGDLS and CDR2 YYNGEE. This CDR3 comprises 16 residues. Here the CDR3 DNA reads TGTGCCAGCAGCGTAAGGGGTAGCGGGGGGATTAATGAGCAGTTCTTC. Its translation is CASSVRGSGGINEQFF.

This clonotype came up many times. This chain uses TRBV7-6 with TRBJ2-3, with D hard to call. V lost 3 bases and J 0 bases, leaving 7 bases between the germline ends. CDR3 size: 14 residues. In germline, CDR1 is SGHVS, CDR2 FNYEAQ. The DNA of the CDR3 is TGTGCCAGCAGCTTTAAGGACAGCACAGATACGCAGTATTTT. Protein product: CASSFKDSTDTQYF.

Only a few counts were recorded for this clonotype. The J gene is TRBJ2-3, the V gene TRBV18; D perhaps matches TRBD1 (6 bases). The germline gives CDR1 KGHSH, CDR2 LQKENI. This CDR3 spans 16 amino acids. Trimming removed 2 bases from V and 5 bases from J, with 17 bases in between. The CDR3 loop is CASSPMAVRGGDTQYF. DNA for the CDR3: TGTGCCAGCTCACCAATGGCGGTCAGGGGTGGAGATACGCAGTATTTT.

Worth noting for this clonotype: A single base separates this from a much larger clone, so it may be a read error. The chain joins TRBV14 to TRBJ2-6; D not certain. The CDR3 is 16 residues long. The germline gives CDR1 SGHDN, CDR2 FVKESK. V shed 2 bases and J shed 0 bases, with 8 bases lying between them. CDR3 sequence reads: CASSQPFHSGANVLTF. The CDR3, as DNA: TGTGCCAGCAGCCAACCCTTTCACTCTGGGGCCAACGTCCTGACTTTC.

This chain uses TRBV7-2 with TRBJ2-5; 7 bases are shared with TRBD2. CDR1 and CDR2 (germline): SGHTA, FQGNSA. The CDR3 contains 16 residues. Trimming cost V 0 bases and J 5 bases; bases outside gene matches: 9. The chain's CDR3 is CASSLAWSGGSETQYF. Written as DNA, the CDR3 is TGTGCCAGCAGCTTAGCGTGGTCCGGGGGGTCGGAGACCCAGTACTTC.

This clonotype was found many times. The V and J genes are TRBV10-3 and TRBJ2-1; D gene unclear. From germline, CDR1 is ENHRY and CDR2 SYGVKD. This CDR3 spans 12 amino acids. The V and J ends lost 3 bases and 8 bases respectively, with 8 bases between them. The CDR3 region has the DNA TGTGCCATCAGTGACGGTGCCCATGAGCAGTTCTTC. Translated, it gives CAISDGAHEQFF.

The rearrangement links TRBV21-1 to TRBJ2-1; TRBD1 is the table's D call and was not checked against the DNA. TRBV21-1 is annotated as a pseudogene. CDR3 size: 18 residues. The CDR3 loop is CASSKVKQGDSVYNEQFF. The DNA for the CDR3 is TGTGCCAGCAGCAAAGTGAAACAGGGGGATTCGGTTTACAATGAGCAGTTCTTC.

This clonotype was recorded many times. The chain recombines TRBV2 with TRBJ2-3; 12 bases are shared with TRBD2. There are 13 residues in the CDR3. V shed 6 bases, J shed 10 bases, and the junction held 5 bases outside the gene matches. Germline CDR1 and CDR2: SNHLY and FYNNEI. DNA for the CDR3: TGTGCCAGCAGAACACTAGCGGGGGGTCCGCAGTATTTT. Translating it yields CASRTLAGGPQYF.

This clonotype was counted many times. For the CDR3, the DNA is TGTGCCAGCAGCCATCCGGGACTAGCGGTTACCAACTCCTACAATGAGCAGTTCTTC. Translation gives CASSHPGLAVTNSYNEQFF. The chain has TRBV3-1 and TRBJ2-1; 11 bases agree with TRBD2. Germline trimming cut 3 bases from V and 0 bases from J; bases unmatched to any gene: 10. The germline CDR1 and CDR2 sequences are LGHDT and YNNKEL (reference sequence). The length of the CDR3 is 19 residues.

There are a few counts of this clonotype. V is TRBV19 and J is TRBJ2-3; TRBD2 might be the D (6 bases). Germline CDR1 and CDR2: LNHDA and SQIVND (reference sequence). The CDR3 is 12 amino acids. V lost 9 bases to trimming and J lost 4 bases, with 11 bases between them. CDR3 sequence: CASGRGPDTQYF. CDR3 nucleotides: TGTGCCAGCGGGAGAGGCCCAGATACGCAGTATTTT.

This clonotype was recorded a few times. The chain joins TRBV20-1 to TRBJ2-7, with 8 nucleotides matching TRBD1. CDR1 and CDR2 from the germline V gene are DFQATT and SNEGSKA (reference sequence). This CDR3 region has 12 residues. V dropped 6 bases and J dropped 4; count of bases not matched to a gene: 5. The CDR3 nucleotides read TGCAGTGCGGAAAGGACAGGGTACGAGCAGTACTTC. It translates to CSAERTGYEQYF.

This clonotype was detected ten times or more. The chain couples TRBV20-1 to TRBJ2-1; D ambiguous. Deletions cut 3 bases from V and 4 bases from J, with 4 bases between. The CDR3 is 11 residues long. Germline V lookup: CDR1 DFQATT, CDR2 SNEGSKA (reference sequence). The CDR3 nucleotides are TGCAGTGCTAGGAGTTACAATGAGCAGTTCTTC. Translating it yields CSARSYNEQFF.

There are a few counts of this clonotype. The rearrangement links TRBV29-1 to TRBJ2-2, with 8 positions matching TRBD2. Trimming at V came to 7 bases and at J to 6 bases, leaving 7 bases not matched to a gene. This CDR3 is 13 amino acids long. Germline V gene sequence: CDR1 SQVTM, CDR2 ANQGSEA. The CDR3 is CSAGGARAGELFF. In DNA, the CDR3 is TGCAGCGCGGGGGGGGCTCGGGCCGGGGAGCTGTTTTTT.

The chain links TRBV11-1 to TRBJ2-7; TRBD1 aligns across 10 bases. This CDR3 region has 13 residues. Germline CDR1 SGHAT, CDR2 FQDESV (reference sequence). Trimming at V came to 6 bases and at J to 5 bases, leaving 4 bases not matched to a gene. The CDR3 coding sequence is TGTGCCAGCAGGACGGGACAGGGGAACGAGCAGTACTTC. Its protein is CASRTGQGNEQYF.